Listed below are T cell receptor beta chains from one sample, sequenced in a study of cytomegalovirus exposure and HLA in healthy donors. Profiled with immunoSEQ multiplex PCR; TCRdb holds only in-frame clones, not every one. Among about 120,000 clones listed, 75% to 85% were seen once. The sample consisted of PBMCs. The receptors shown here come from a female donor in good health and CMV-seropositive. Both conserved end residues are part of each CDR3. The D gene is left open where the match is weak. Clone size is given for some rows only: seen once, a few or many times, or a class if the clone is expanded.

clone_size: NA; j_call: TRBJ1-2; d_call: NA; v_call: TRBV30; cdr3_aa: CAIRRDYGYTF; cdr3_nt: TGTGCCATTCGGAGGGACTATGGCTACACCTTC
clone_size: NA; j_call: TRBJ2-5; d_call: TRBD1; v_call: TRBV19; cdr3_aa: CASRQGATQYF; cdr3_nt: TGTGCCAGTAGACAGGGGGCGACCCAGTACTTC
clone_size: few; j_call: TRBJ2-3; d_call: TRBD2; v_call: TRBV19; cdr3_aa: CASTQRDTDTQYF; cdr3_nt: TGTGCCAGTACCCAGCGGGACACAGATACGCAGTATTTT
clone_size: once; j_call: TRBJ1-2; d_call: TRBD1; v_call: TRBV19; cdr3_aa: CASSGTGASSYGYTF; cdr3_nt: TGTGCCAGTAGCGGGACAGGGGCATCCAGCTATGGCTACACCTTC
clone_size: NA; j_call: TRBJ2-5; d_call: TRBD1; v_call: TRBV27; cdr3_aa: CASSSGTGEETQYF; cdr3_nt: TGTGCCAGCAGTTCCGGGACAGGGGAAGAGACCCAGTACTTC
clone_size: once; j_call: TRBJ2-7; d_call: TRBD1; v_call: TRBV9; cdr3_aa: CASSAGTGDYYEQYF; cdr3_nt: TGTGCCAGCAGCGCCGGGACAGGGGATTACTACGAGCAGTACTTC
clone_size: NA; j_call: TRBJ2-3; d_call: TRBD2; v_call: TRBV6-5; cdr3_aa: CASSYGGVADTQYF; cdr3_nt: TGTGCCAGCAGTTACGGGGGGGTCGCAGATACGCAGTATTTT
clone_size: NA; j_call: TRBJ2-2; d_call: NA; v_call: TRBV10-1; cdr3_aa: CASKVQGITGELFF; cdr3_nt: TGCGCCAGCAAGGTACAGGGAATTACCGGGGAGCTGTTTTTT
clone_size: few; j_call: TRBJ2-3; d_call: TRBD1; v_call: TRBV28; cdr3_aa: CASSSRQGDTDTQYF; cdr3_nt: TGTGCCAGCAGTTCCCGACAGGGGGACACAGATACGCAGTATTTT
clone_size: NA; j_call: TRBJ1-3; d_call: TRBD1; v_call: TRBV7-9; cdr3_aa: CASSSTGVESGNTIYF; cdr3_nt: TGTGCCAGCAGCTCGACAGGGGTAGAATCTGGAAACACCATATATTTT
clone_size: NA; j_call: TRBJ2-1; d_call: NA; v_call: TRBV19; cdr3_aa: CASRFNNEQFF; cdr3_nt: TGTGCCAGTAGATTTAACAATGAGCAGTTCTTC
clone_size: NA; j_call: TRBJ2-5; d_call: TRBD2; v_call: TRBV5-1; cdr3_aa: CASSTGPGGEETQYF; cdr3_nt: TGCGCCAGCAGCACCGGTCCGGGGGGGGAAGAGACCCAGTACTTC
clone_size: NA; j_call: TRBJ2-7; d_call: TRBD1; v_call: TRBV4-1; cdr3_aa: CASSQVPGQGQYEQYF; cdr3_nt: TGCGCCAGCAGCCAAGTCCCGGGACAGGGTCAGTACGAGCAGTACTTC
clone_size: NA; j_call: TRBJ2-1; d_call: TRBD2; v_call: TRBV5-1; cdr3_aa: CASSFSSGGANEQFF; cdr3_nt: TGCGCCAGCAGCTTTTCTAGCGGGGGGGCTAATGAGCAGTTCTTC
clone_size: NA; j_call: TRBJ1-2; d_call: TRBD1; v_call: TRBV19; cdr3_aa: CASSTGTGFVYGYTF; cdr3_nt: TGTGCCAGTAGTACCGGGACAGGGTTTGTCTATGGCTACACCTTC
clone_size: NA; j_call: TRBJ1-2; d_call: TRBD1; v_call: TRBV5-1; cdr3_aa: CASSIDRGLYGYTF; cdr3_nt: TGCGCCAGCAGCATCGACAGGGGGCTCTATGGCTACACCTTC
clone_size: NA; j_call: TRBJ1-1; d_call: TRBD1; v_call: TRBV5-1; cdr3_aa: CASSLVRGLGTEAFF; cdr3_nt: TGCGCCAGCAGCTTGGTGAGGGGGCTGGGCACTGAAGCTTTCTTT
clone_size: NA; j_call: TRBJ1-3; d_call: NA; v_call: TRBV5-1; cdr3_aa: CASSLAGTGTIYF; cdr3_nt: TGCGCCAGCAGCTTAGCGGGGACTGGCACCATATATTTT
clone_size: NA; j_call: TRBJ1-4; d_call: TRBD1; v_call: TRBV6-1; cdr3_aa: CASSLGTGSGKLFF; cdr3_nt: TGTGCCAGCAGTCTTGGGACAGGGTCCGGAAAACTGTTTTTT
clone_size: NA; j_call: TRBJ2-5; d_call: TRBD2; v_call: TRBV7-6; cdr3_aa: CASSFSGGPQETQYF; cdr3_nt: TGTGCCAGCAGCTTTAGCGGGGGGCCCCAAGAGACCCAGTACTTC
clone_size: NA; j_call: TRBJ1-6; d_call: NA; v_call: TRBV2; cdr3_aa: CASSEGGRGYNSPLHF; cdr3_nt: TGTGCCAGCAGTGAGGGGGGGAGGGGGTACAATTCACCCCTCCACTTT
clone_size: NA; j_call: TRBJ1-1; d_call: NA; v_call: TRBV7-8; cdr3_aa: CASSLGASNTEAFF; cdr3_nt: TGTGCCAGCAGCTTAGGAGCCTCCAACACTGAAGCTTTCTTT
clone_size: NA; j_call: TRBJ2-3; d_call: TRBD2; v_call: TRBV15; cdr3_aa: CATSRATSGGTQYF; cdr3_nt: TGTGCCACCAGCAGAGCGACTAGCGGGGGAACGCAGTATTTT
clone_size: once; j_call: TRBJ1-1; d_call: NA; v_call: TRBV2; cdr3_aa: CASSIRDPRDTEAFF; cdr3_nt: TGTGCCAGCAGCATCCGGGATCCAAGGGACACTGAAGCTTTCTTT
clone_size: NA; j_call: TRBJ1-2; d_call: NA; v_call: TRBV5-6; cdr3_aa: CASSLNRGRANYGYTF; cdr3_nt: TGTGCCAGCAGCTTAAATAGGGGGAGAGCTAACTATGGCTACACCTTC
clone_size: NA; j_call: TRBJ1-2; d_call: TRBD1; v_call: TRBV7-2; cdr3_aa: CASSFTGGAANYGYTF; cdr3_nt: TGTGCCAGCAGCTTCACAGGGGGCGCGGCTAACTATGGCTACACCTTC
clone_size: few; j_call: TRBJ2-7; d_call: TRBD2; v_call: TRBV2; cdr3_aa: CASSASPAGSYEQYF; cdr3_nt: TGTGCCAGCTCCGCCTCGCCAGCGGGGAGCTACGAGCAGTACTTC
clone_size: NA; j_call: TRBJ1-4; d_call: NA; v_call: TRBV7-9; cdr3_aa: CASSPITGLGNEKLFF; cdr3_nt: TGTGCCAGCAGCCCCATAACAGGGCTTGGTAATGAAAAACTGTTTTTT
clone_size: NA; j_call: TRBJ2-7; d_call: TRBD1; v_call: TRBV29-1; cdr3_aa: CSVVTGGGEQYF; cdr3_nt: TGCAGCGTAGTGACAGGGGGCGGCGAGCAGTACTTC
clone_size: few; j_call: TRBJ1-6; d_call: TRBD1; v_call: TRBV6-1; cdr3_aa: CASMGQQSYNSPLHF; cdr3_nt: TGTGCCAGCATGGGACAGCAGTCCTATAATTCACCCCTCCACTTT
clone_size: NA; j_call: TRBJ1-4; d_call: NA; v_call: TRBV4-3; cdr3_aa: CASSYRVVGLNEKLFF; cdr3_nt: TGCGCCAGCAGTTACAGGGTGGTAGGATTAAATGAAAAACTGTTTTTT
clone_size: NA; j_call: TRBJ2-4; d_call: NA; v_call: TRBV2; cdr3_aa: CASSINLAGAKNIQYF; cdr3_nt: TGTGCCAGCAGTATTAATCTAGCCGGAGCCAAAAACATTCAGTACTTC
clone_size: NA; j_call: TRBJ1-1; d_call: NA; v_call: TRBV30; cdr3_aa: CAWSVRLEAFF; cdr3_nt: TGTGCCTGGAGTGTCCGACTCGAAGCTTTCTTT
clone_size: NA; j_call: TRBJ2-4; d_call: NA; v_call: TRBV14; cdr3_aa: CASSPFPDNVSKNIQYF; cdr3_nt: TGTGCCAGCAGCCCTTTCCCGGACAACGTGTCCAAAAACATTCAGTACTTC
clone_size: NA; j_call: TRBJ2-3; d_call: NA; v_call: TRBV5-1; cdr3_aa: CASSPSQYHTDTQYF; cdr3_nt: TGCGCCAGCAGCCCTAGCCAATATCACACAGATACGCAGTATTTT
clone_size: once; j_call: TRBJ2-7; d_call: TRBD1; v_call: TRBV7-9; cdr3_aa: CSSSSQGYEQYF; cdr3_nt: TGTTCCAGCAGTTCACAGGGGTACGAGCAGTACTTC
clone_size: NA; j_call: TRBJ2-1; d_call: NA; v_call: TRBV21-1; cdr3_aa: CASILRDSCNNEQFF; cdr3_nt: TGTGCCAGCATCCTCCGGGACAGTTGCAACAATGAGCAGTTCTTC
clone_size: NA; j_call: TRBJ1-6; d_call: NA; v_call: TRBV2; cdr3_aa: CASIGSYNSPLHF; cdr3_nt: TGTGCCAGCATCGGCTCCTATAATTCACCCCTCCACTTT
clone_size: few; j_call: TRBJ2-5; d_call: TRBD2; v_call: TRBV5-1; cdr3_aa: CASGLGAGGRETQYF; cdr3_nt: TGCGCCAGCGGCTTAGGGGCGGGGGGTCGGGAGACCCAGTACTTC
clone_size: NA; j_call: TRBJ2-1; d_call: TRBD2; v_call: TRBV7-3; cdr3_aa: CASSPTSGGYNEQFF; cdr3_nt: TGTGCCAGCAGCCCCACTAGCGGGGGTTACAATGAGCAGTTCTTC
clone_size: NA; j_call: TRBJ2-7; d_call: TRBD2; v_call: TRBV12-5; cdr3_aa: CASGLMGLAVLEQYF; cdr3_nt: TGTGCTAGTGGTTTGATGGGTCTAGCGGTTCTCGAGCAGTACTTC
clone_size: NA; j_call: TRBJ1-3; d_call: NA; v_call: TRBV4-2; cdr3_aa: CASSQSRASSGNTIYF; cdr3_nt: TGTGCCAGCAGCCAATCCAGGGCTTCCTCTGGAAACACCATATATTTT
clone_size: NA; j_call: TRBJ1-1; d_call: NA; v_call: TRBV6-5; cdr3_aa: CASSYQPGTRTEAFF; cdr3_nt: TGTGCCAGCAGTTACCAACCCGGGACACGTACTGAAGCTTTCTTT
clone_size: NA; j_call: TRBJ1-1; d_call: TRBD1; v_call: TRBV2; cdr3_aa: CASGRGTGGTEAFF; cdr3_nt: TGTGCCAGCGGGCGGGGGACAGGGGGCACTGAAGCTTTCTTT
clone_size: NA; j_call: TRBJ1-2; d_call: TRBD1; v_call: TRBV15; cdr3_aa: CATSLDRDRTGYTF; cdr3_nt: TGTGCCACCAGTCTTGACCGGGACAGGACTGGCTACACCTTC
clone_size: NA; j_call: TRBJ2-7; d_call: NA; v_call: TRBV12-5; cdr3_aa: CASGLGSYEQYF; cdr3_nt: TGTGCTAGTGGTTTGGGCTCCTACGAGCAGTACTTC
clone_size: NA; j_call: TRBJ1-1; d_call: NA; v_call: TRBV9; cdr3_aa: CASSFTWDINTEAFF; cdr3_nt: TGTGCCAGCAGCTTTACTTGGGACATAAACACTGAAGCTTTCTTT
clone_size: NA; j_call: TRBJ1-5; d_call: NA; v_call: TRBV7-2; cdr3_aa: CASSLVGGDQPQHF; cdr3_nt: TGTGCCAGCAGCTTAGTCGGGGGTGATCAGCCCCAGCATTTT
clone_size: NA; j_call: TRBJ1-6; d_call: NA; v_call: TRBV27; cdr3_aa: CASRGMRGGGFRSPLHF; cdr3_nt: TGTGCCAGCAGAGGAATGAGGGGAGGCGGGTTTCGGTCACCCCTCCACTTT
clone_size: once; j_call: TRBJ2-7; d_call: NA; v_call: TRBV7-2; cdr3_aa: CASRPEGYEQYF; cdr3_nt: TGTGCCAGCAGACCAGAGGGCTACGAGCAGTACTTC
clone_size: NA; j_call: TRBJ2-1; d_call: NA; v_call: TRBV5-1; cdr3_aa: CASRIAEGVNEQFF; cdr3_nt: TGCGCCAGCAGGATAGCCGAAGGGGTTAATGAGCAGTTCTTC
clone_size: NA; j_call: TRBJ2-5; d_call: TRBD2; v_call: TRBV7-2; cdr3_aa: CASSLDGGASETQYF; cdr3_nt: TGTGCCAGCAGCTTAGACGGGGGGGCCTCAGAGACCCAGTACTTC
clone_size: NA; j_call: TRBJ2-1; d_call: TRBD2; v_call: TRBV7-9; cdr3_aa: CASSSGLARFF; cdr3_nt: TGTGCCAGCAGCTCTGGACTAGCTCGATTCTTC
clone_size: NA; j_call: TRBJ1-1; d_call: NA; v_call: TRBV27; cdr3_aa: CASSLGAFMNTEAFF; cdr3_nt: TGTGCCAGCAGTTTAGGGGCGTTCATGAACACTGAAGCTTTCTTT
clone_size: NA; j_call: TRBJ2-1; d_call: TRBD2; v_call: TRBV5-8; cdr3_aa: CAQYSALAGAAGEQFF; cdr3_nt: TGTGCCCAATACTCGGCCCTAGCGGGGGCCGCCGGTGAGCAGTTCTTC